Listed below are T cell receptor beta chains from one sample, sequenced in a study of shared clonotypes between healthy human individuals. The protocol was immunoSEQ multiplex PCR, while the TCRdb copy is restricted to in-frame clones and leaves out a portion. Among over 2 million clones listed, about 95% were seen once. Input material: naive CD8+ T cells sorted from blood. The receptors were gathered from a man aged 18 to 30 in good health. Both conserved end residues are part of each CDR3. A D gene is named only where the DNA matches it firmly. The size entry is marked missing in some rows and otherwise reads once, few, many or a size class.

TGTGCCAGCAGCTTAGGGAGCACAGGGGCCATCCATGTGCAGTACTTC | CASSLGSTGAIHVQYF | 16 | TRBD1 | NA | TRBJ2-7 | TRBV11-2
TGCGCCAGCAGTGAGTCATGGGGTAGCGGGATCTACGAGCAGTACTTC | CASSESWGSGIYEQYF | 16 | TRBD2 | NA | TRBJ2-7 | TRBV10-1
TGCGCCAGCAGCCAAGAGGGACAGGGTTACGAGCAGTACTTC | CASSQEGQGYEQYF | 14 | TRBD1 | NA | TRBJ2-7 | TRBV4-1
TGTGCCAGCAGCCCAGGGATTGCGACTAGCGGGGGAACAGATACGCAGTATTTT | CASSPGIATSGGTDTQYF | 18 | TRBD2 | NA | TRBJ2-3 | TRBV11-2
TGTGCTAGTGGTTTGGGACAGGGGACCCTTAGGGATACGCAGTATTTT | CASGLGQGTLRDTQYF | 16 | TRBD1 | NA | TRBJ2-3 | TRBV12-5
TGTGCCAGCAGTGAATGGGTAGCGGGCGTCACAGATACGCAGTATTTT | CASSEWVAGVTDTQYF | 16 | TRBD2 | once | TRBJ2-3 | TRBV6-1
TGTGCCAGCAGCCTGGGACAGGGGGCCTATGAGCAGTACTTC | CASSLGQGAYEQYF | 14 | TRBD1 | NA | TRBJ2-7 | TRBV7-6
TGTGCCACCAGTACAGGCGCCTATGGCTACACCTTC | CATSTGAYGYTF | 12 | NA | NA | TRBJ1-2 | TRBV19
TGTGCCAGCAGCATACAGGGGTTTCCGGAAGCTTTCTTT | CASSIQGFPEAFF | 13 | TRBD1 | NA | TRBJ1-1 | TRBV7-8
TGTGCCAGCAGTGAGGGCAGACCCTACGAGCAGTACTTC | CASSEGRPYEQYF | 13 | NA | NA | TRBJ2-7 | TRBV2
TGTGCCAGCGTTCGGGCGGGGTTCACAGATACGCAGTATTTT | CASVRAGFTDTQYF | 14 | NA | NA | TRBJ2-3 | TRBV5-5
TGTGCCAGCAGTTACACGGCAGACTCCTACAATGAGCAGTTCTTC | CASSYTADSYNEQFF | 15 | NA | NA | TRBJ2-1 | TRBV6-5
TGTGCCAGTAGTACAGGGACTATCCTCAATGAGCAGTTCTTC | CASSTGTILNEQFF | 14 | TRBD2 | NA | TRBJ2-1 | TRBV19
TGTGCCAGCAGTCTCCGACAGGGAGGGAATGAGCAGTTCTTC | CASSLRQGGNEQFF | 14 | NA | NA | TRBJ2-1 | TRBV27
TGTGCCAGCAGTTTAGGGTTCGAGGGGCCTTACGCCTACGAGCAGTACTTC | CASSLGFEGPYAYEQYF | 17 | NA | NA | TRBJ2-7 | TRBV2
TGCGCCAGCAGCCAAGCCCTAGCGGGGGGGCATTACGAGCAGTACTTC | CASSQALAGGHYEQYF | 16 | TRBD2 | once | TRBJ2-7 | TRBV4-1
TGTGCCAGCCCGACAGGGAGGAAAGGCTACACCTTC | CASPTGRKGYTF | 12 | TRBD1 | NA | TRBJ1-2 | TRBV2
TGCGCCAGCAGTCAAGTAGCAGGCCTATCCTACGAGCAGTACTTC | CASSQVAGLSYEQYF | 15 | NA | NA | TRBJ2-7 | TRBV4-3